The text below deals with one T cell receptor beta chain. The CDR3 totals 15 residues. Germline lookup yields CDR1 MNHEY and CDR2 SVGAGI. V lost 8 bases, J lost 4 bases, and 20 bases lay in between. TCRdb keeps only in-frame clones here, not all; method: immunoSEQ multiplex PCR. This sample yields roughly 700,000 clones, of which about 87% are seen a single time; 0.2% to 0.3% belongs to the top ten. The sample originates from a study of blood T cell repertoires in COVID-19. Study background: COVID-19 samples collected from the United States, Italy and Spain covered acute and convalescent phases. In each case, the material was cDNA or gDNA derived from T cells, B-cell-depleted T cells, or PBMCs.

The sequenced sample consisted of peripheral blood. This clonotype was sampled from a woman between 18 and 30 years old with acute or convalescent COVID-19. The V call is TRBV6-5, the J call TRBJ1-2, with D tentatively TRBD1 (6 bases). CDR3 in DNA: TGTGCCAGCGGCCCCAGCTGGGGGCGAATCTATGGCTACACCTTC. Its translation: CASGPSWGRIYGYTF.